These 19 T cell receptor beta chains were sequenced from one sample in a study of shared clonotypes between healthy human individuals. Using immunoSEQ multiplex PCR, the repertoire was profiled, and TCRdb retains in-frame clones only, with some absent. The repertoire consists of about 230,000 clones, with 65% occurring once and the leading ten covering 11%. The sequenced sample consisted of memory CD4+ T cells sorted from blood. Subset: CD45RA-negative fraction. Receptor source: a man in his thirties or forties in good health.

V is TRBV27 and J is TRBJ1-1; the match to TRBD1 covers 7 bases. Germline V gene lookup returns CDR1 MNHEY and CDR2 SMNVEV (reference sequence). J gave up 7 bases and V 5 bases, and 10 bases lay outside the gene matches. The CDR3 is 14 residues long. CDR3 sequence: CASSRTGVRGEAFF. The CDR3 DNA is TGTGCCAGCAGTCGAACAGGGGTTCGCGGTGAAGCTTTCTTT.

This chain connects TRBV25-1 to TRBJ2-7, with unresolved D. The CDR3 spans 12 residues. CDR1 MGHDK and CDR2 SYGVNS come from the germline V gene. V dropped 3 bases and J dropped 4 bases, with 7 bases sitting between them. The DNA for the CDR3 is TGTGCCAGCAGTGACCAGACGTACGAGCAGTACTTC. This gives the protein CASSDQTYEQYF.

The chain recombines TRBV19 with TRBJ2-7, with D possibly being TRBD1 or TRBD2 (5 bases each). Trimming cost V 4 bases and J 3 bases, with 10 bases left between them. CDR1 LNHDA and CDR2 SQIVND come from the germline V gene (reference sequence). This CDR3 region has 13 residues. The CDR3 coding sequence is TGTGCCAGTAGTACCGGGGACGGCTACGAGCAGTACTTC. Protein: CASSTGDGYEQYF.

The V gene is TRBV7-3, the J gene TRBJ2-7, with a tentative D call TRBD2 (6 bases). The V end lost 5 bases, the J end lost 3 bases, and 17 bases lay between the germline ends. Germline CDR1 and CDR2: SGHTA and FQGTGA. This CDR3 is built from 15 residues. The CDR3 bases are TGTGCCAGCAGCCGATCCGGGACTCCGAGCTACGAGCAGTACTTC. Translating gives CASSRSGTPSYEQYF.

The V and J genes are TRBV5-1 and TRBJ1-5, with TRBD1 as a possible D gene (6 bases). The V end lost 0 bases, the J end lost 5 bases, and 12 bases lay between the germline ends. CDR1 and CDR2 (germline): SGHRS, YFSETQ. This CDR3 is built from 15 residues. The CDR3 region is CASSLDGGQYQPQHF. The CDR3 nucleotides are TGCGCCAGCAGCTTGGACGGCGGACAGTATCAGCCCCAGCATTTT.

The gene calls are TRBV7-9 and TRBJ2-7, with 9 bases matching TRBD2. Germline V gene lookup returns CDR1 SEHNR and CDR2 FQNEAQ (reference sequence). CDR3 length: 14 residues. V lost 5 bases, J lost 7 bases, and 9 bases stayed unmatched. The CDR3 is CASSPSGRSGEQYF. The CDR3 bases are TGTGCCAGCAGCCCCAGCGGGAGGTCGGGAGAGCAGTACTTC.

The chain employs TRBV7-2 and TRBJ2-3; D unresolved. The V end was cut by 2 bases, the J end by 5 bases, with 8 bases between. The CDR3 has 13 residues. CDR1 and CDR2 from the germline V gene are SGHTA and FQGNSA. Here the CDR3 DNA reads TGTGCCAGCAGCTTACCCCAGCTAGATACGCAGTATTTT. Amino acids: CASSLPQLDTQYF.

The gene calls are TRBV28 and TRBJ2-7, with D hard to call. Per germline, CDR1 MDHEN and CDR2 SYDVKM. Trimming took 1 base from V and 13 from J, leaving 17 bases between them. The CDR3 is made up of 13 amino acids. CDR3 in DNA: TGTGCCAGCAGTTTATCTCCCGGGCTAAGACCCTACTTC. This translates into CASSLSPGLRPYF.

This chain uses TRBV18 with TRBJ1-5; 9 nucleotides agree with TRBD1. Germline V gives CDR1 KGHSH, CDR2 LQKENI. The V segment lost 5 bases and the J segment 6 bases; nucleotides outside the gene matches: 8. The CDR3 totals 15 residues. CDR3 nucleotides: TGTGCCAGCTCATCACAGGGGGCGGTTACTCAGCCCCAGCATTTT. This codes for CASSSQGAVTQPQHF.

The CDR3 DNA reads as TGTGCCAGCAGCTCGATGACTACGGCCACCGGGGAGCTGTTTTTT. It is translated as CASSSMTTATGELFF. V gene TRBV5-6 combines with J gene TRBJ2-2, with D tentatively TRBD2 (5 bases). V was cut by 3 bases and J by 4 bases, with 13 bases left in between. CDR1 is SGHDT and CDR2 is YYEEEE in the germline V gene. The CDR3 loop spans 15 amino acids.

This chain links TRBV28 with TRBJ1-2, with a tentative D call TRBD1 (5 bases). This CDR3 region has 12 residues. Trimming took off 7 bases at V and 8 bases at J, with 14 bases between the two ends. Per the germline V gene, CDR1 is MDHEN and CDR2 is SYDVKM. In DNA, the CDR3 is TGTGCCAGCAATGGACACCTTGAGGGCTACACCTTC. It encodes CASNGHLEGYTF.

The chain is built from TRBV28 and TRBJ1-2; D is unclear. The CDR3 extends over 14 amino acids. V lost 1 base and J 7 bases, leaving 13 bases between the germline ends. The germline V gene encodes CDR1 MDHEN and CDR2 SYDVKM. This CDR3 is CASSLFGLASGYTF. The DNA for the CDR3 is TGTGCCAGCAGTTTATTTGGACTCGCTAGTGGCTACACCTTC.

CDR3 in DNA: TGTGCCAGTAATTTCAAGGGGAGCACTGAAGCTTTCTTT. Protein sequence: CASNFKGSTEAFF. The chain has TRBV19 and TRBJ1-1; the D gene is possibly TRBD1 (5 bases). Germline V CDR1 and CDR2: LNHDA, SQIVND (reference sequence). Deletions cut 7 bases from V and 4 bases from J, with 13 bases between. The CDR3 has 13 residues.

The CDR3 region has the DNA TGTGCCAGCAGCTTAAATAGACTAGCGGGACGTATCAATGAGCAGTTCTTC. It encodes CASSLNRLAGRINEQFF. V gene TRBV7-6 combines with J gene TRBJ2-1; 11 bases are a match to TRBD2. Germline-derived CDR1 and CDR2 are SGHVS and FNYEAQ. This CDR3 has 17 amino acids. Unmatched junction bases numbered 9, after V lost 2 bases and J lost 6 bases.

The chain joins TRBV7-8 to TRBJ1-2, with a tentative D call TRBD1 (6 bases). Germline V gene lookup returns CDR1 SGHVS and CDR2 FQNEAQ. Deletions cut 2 bases from V and 8 bases from J, with 18 bases between. The CDR3 consists of 15 residues. CDR3 in DNA: TGTGCCAGCAGCTTATTTCGGGGGGCGAGTATCGGCTACACCTTC. Its protein product is CASSLFRGASIGYTF. Based on the CDR3 plus reference TRBV7-8 and TRBJ1-2, the full variable domain is GAGVSQSPRYKVAKRGQDVALRCDPISGHVSLFWYQQALGQGPEFLTYFQNEAQLDKSGLPSDRFFAERPEGSVSTLKIQRTQQEDSAVYLCASSLFRGASIGYTFGSGTRLTVV.

This clone was counted between two and nine times. The J gene is TRBJ2-7, the V gene TRBV18; D uncertain. This CDR3 spans 14 amino acids. Germline loops: CDR1 KGHSH, CDR2 LQKENI. The V end was cut by 0 bases, the J end by 2 bases, with 8 bases between. CDR3 nucleotide sequence: TGTGCCAGCTCACCACCAGGTCTAGCCTACGAGCAGTACTTC. Translating it yields CASSPPGLAYEQYF.

The chain links TRBV5-1 to TRBJ2-7; possibly TRBD2 for D (5 bases). This CDR3 comprises 14 residues. Deletions cut 2 bases from V and 5 bases from J, with 14 bases between. Per the germline V gene, CDR1 is SGHRS and CDR2 is YFSETQ. The CDR3, as DNA: TGCGCCAGCAGCTTAACCCATGCGGAGGACGAGCAGTACTTC. Its protein product is CASSLTHAEDEQYF.

The rearrangement uses TRBV6-6 and TRBJ1-5; 8 bases fit TRBD1. V dropped 6 bases and J dropped 5; count of bases not matched to a gene: 6. CDR3 length: 14 residues. Germline values: CDR1 MNHNY, CDR2 SVGAGI (reference sequence). CDR3 loop: CASSKDREDQPQHF. The CDR3 region has the DNA TGTGCCAGCAGCAAGGACAGGGAGGATCAGCCCCAGCATTTT.

The chain is built from TRBV11-3 and TRBJ2-1; D remains ambiguous. CDR3 length: 14 amino acids. Germline loops: CDR1 SGHNT, CDR2 YENEEA. The ends were cut back, 5 bases at V and 7 bases at J, with 15 bases in the middle. The CDR3 coding sequence is TGTGCCAGCAGCCCGGGCAGGTCGTCGAATGAGCAGTTCTTC. Its protein product is CASSPGRSSNEQFF.